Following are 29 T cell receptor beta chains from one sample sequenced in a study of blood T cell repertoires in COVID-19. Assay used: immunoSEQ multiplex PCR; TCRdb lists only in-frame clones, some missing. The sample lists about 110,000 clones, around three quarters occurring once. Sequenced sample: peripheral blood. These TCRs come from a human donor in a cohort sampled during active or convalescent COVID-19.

The CDR3 DNA follows: TGTGCCAGTAGTATAGCTAGGGGGCGGGCTGAAGCTTTCTTT. It is translated as CASSIARGRAEAFF. This chain joins TRBV19 and TRBJ1-1; 7 nucleotides match TRBD1. This CDR3 comprises 14 residues. The J segment lost 6 bases and the V segment lost 1 base, leaving 5 bases of the junction unmatched. Per the germline V gene, CDR1 is LNHDA and CDR2 is SQIVND (reference sequence).

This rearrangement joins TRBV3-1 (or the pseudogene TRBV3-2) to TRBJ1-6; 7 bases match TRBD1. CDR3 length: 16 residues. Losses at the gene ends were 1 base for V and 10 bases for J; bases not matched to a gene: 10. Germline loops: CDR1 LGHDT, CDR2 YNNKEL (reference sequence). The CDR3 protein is CASSQGSGQGVSPLHF. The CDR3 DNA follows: TGTGCCAGCAGCCAAGGCTCCGGCCAGGGGGTATCACCCCTCCACTTT.

The CDR3 spells CASSEAGPGQGRNGYTF. CDR3 in DNA: TGTGCCAGCAGTGAAGCAGGACCGGGACAGGGTCGAAATGGCTACACCTTC. V gene TRBV25-1 combines with J gene TRBJ1-2; 9 positions agree with TRBD1. Per germline, CDR1 MGHDK and CDR2 SYGVNS. This CDR3 spans 17 amino acids. With 2 bases clipped from V and 6 bases from J, the junction kept 13 bases outside the gene matches.

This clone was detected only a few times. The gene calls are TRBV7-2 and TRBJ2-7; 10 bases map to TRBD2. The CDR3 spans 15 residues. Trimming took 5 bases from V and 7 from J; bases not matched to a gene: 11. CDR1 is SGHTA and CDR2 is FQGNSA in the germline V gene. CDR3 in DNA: TGTGCCAGCAGCCTTGGACTAGCGGTTACGGAAGAGCAGTACTTC. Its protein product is CASSLGLAVTEEQYF.

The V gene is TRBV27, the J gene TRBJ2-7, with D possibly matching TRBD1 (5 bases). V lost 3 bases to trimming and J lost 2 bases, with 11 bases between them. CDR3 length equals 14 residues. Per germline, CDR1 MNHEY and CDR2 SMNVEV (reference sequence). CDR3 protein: CASSFPDSPYEQYF. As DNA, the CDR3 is TGTGCCAGCAGTTTCCCCGACAGTCCCTACGAGCAGTACTTC.

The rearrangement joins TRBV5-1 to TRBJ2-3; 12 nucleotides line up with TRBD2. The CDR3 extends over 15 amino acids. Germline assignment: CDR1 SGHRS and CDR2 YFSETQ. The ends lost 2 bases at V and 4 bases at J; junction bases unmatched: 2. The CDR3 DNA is TGCGCCAGCAGCTTAGGACTAGCGGGACCAGATACGCAGTATTTT. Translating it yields CASSLGLAGPDTQYF.

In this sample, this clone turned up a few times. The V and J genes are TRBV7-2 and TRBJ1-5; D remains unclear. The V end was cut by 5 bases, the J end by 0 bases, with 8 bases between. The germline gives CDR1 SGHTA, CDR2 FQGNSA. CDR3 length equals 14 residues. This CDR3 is CASSLSNSNQPQHF. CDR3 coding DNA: TGTGCCAGCAGCCTGAGTAATAGCAATCAGCCCCAGCATTTT.

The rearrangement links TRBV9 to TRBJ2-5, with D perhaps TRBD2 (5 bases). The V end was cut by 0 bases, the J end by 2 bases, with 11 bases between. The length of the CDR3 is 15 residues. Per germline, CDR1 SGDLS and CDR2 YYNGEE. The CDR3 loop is CASSVVPGMQETQYF. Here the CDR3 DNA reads TGTGCCAGCAGCGTAGTTCCCGGGATGCAAGAGACCCAGTACTTC.

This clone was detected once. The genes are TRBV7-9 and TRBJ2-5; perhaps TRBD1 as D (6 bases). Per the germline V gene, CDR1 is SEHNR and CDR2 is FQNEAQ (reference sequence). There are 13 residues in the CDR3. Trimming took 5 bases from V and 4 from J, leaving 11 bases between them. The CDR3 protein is CASSTTGPETQYF. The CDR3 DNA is TGTGCCAGCAGCACCACAGGGCCAGAGACCCAGTACTTC.

Here the CDR3 DNA reads TGTGCCAGCAGCTTGAGGGGAGGCTATGGCTACACCTTC. It translates to CASSLRGGYGYTF. The rearrangement links TRBV5-6 to TRBJ1-2, with D possibly matching TRBD1 (5 bases). This CDR3 is 13 amino acids long. Trimming pared 1 base from V and 4 bases from J, leaving 8 bases between. CDR1 and CDR2 from the germline V gene are SGHDT and YYEEEE.

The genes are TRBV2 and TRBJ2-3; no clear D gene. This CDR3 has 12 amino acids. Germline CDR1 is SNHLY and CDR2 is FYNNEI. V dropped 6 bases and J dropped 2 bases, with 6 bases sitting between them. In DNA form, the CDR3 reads TGTGCCAGCAGGCGAGCCACAGATACGCAGTATTTT. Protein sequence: CASRRATDTQYF.

The CDR3 coding sequence is TGTGCCAGTAGGGAGATGAATAGCAATCAGCCCCAGCATTTT. Residues: CASREMNSNQPQHF. The V gene is TRBV19, the J gene TRBJ1-5; D gene uncertain. CDR1 LNHDA and CDR2 SQIVND come from the germline V gene (reference sequence). CDR3 length equals 14 residues. Trimming removed 6 bases at V and 0 bases at J, with 9 bases between.

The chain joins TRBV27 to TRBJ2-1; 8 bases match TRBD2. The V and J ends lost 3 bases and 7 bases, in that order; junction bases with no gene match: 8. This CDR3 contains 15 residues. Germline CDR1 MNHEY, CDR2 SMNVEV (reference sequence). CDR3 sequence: CASSFVIAGFNEQFF. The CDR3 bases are TGTGCCAGCAGTTTCGTAATAGCGGGGTTTAATGAGCAGTTCTTC.

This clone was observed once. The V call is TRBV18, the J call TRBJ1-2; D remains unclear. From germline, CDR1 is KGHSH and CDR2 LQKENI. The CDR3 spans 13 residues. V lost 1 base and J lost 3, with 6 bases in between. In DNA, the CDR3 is TGTGCCAGCTCACCACAGGAGGACTATGGCTACACCTTC. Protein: CASSPQEDYGYTF.

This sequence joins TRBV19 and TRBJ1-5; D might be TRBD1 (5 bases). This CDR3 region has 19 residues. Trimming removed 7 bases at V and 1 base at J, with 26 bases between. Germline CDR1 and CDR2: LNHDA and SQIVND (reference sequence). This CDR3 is CASTTTAGLLGRSNQPQHF. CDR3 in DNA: TGTGCCAGTACAACAACAGCGGGACTCCTCGGGAGGAGCAATCAGCCCCAGCATTTT.

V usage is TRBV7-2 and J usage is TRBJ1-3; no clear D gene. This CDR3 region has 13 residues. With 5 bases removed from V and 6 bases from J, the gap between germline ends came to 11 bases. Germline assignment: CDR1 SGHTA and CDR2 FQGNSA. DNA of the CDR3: TGTGCCAGCAGCCCTCGCGGGGAAAACACCATATATTTT. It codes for CASSPRGENTIYF.

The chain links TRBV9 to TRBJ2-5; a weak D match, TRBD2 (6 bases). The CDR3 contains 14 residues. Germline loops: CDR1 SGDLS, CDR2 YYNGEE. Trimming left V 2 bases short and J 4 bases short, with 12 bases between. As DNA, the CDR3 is TGTGCCAGCAGCGTTGGGGAGGCAGGAGAGACCCAGTACTTC. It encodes CASSVGEAGETQYF.

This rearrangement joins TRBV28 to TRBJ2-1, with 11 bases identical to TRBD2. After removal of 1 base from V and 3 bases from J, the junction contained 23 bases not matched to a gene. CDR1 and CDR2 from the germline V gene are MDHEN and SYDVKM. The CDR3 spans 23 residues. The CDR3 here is CASSLSIVESGIAGGPRYNEQFF. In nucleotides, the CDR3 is TGTGCCAGCAGTTTATCAATCGTTGAGAGCGGTATAGCGGGAGGGCCTCGCTACAATGAGCAGTTCTTC.

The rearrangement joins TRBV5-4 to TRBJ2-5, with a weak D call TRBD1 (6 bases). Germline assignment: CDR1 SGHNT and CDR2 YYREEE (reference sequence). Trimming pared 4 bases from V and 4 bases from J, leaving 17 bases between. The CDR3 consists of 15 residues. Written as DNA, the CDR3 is TGTGCCAGCAGCCCCCGGGACAAAGGCGGAGAGACCCAGTACTTC. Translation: CASSPRDKGGETQYF.

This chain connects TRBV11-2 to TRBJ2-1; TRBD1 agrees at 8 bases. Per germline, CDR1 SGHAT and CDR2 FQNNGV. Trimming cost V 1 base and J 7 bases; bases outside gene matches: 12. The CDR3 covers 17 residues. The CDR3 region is CASSLGGAQGAWNEQFF. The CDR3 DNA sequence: TGTGCCAGCAGCTTAGGGGGTGCTCAGGGGGCTTGGAATGAGCAGTTCTTC.

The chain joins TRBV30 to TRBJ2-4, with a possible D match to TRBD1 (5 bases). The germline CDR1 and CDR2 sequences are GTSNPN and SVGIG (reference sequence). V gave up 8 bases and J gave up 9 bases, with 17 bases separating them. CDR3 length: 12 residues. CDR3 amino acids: CARLSREGIQYF. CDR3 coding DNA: TGTGCCCGTCTGAGCAGGGAAGGCATTCAGTACTTC.

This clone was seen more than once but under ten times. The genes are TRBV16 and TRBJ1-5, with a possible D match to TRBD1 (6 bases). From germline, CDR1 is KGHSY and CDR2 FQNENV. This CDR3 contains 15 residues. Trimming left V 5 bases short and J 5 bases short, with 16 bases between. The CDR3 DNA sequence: TGTGCCAGCAGCTCCACAGGGTTTTCTGATCAGCCCCAGCATTTT. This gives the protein CASSSTGFSDQPQHF.

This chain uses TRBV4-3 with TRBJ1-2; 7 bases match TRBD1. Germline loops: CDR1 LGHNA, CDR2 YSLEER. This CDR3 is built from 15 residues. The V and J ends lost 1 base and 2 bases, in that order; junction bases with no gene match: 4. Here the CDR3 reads CASSQGTGQNYGYTF. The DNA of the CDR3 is TGCGCCAGCAGCCAAGGGACAGGTCAGAACTATGGCTACACCTTC.

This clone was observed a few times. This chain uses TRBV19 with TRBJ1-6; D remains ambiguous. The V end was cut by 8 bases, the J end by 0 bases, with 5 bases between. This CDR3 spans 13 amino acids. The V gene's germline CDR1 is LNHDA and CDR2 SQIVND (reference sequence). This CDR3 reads CASGSSYNSPLHF. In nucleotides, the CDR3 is TGTGCCAGTGGGAGCTCCTATAATTCACCCCTCCACTTT. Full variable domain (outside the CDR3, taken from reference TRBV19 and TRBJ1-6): DGGITQSPKYLFRKEGQNVTLSCEQNLNHDAMYWYRQDPGQGLRLIYYSQIVNDFQKGDIAEGYSVSREKKESFPLTVTSAQKNPTAFYLCASGSSYNSPLHFGNGTRLTVT.

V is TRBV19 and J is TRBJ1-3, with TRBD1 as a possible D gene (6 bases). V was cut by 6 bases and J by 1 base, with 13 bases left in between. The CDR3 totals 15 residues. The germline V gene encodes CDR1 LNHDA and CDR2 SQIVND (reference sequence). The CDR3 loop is CASSRTGLSGNTIYF. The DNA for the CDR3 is TGTGCCAGTAGCAGAACAGGGCTTTCTGGAAACACCATATATTTT.

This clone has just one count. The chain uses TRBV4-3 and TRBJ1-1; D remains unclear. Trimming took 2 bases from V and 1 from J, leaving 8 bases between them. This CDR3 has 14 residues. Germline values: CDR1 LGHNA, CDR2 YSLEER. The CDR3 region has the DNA TGCGCCAGCAGCCAAAGAACGGGGAACACTGAAGCTTTCTTT. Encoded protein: CASSQRTGNTEAFF.

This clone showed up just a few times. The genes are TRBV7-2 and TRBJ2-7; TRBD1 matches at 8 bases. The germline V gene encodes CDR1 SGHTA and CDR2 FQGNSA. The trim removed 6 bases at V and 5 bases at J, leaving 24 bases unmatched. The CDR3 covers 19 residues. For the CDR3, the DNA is TGTGCCAGCAGAAACTGGGGGAACGGACAGGGCCTTTTGGTCAACGAGCAGTACTTC. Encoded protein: CASRNWGNGQGLLVNEQYF.

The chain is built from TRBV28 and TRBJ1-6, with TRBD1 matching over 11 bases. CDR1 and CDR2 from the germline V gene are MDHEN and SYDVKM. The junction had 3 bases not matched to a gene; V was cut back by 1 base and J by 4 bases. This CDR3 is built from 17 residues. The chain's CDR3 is CASSLLGQGAYNSPLHF. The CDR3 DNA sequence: TGTGCCAGCAGTTTATTAGGACAGGGGGCGTATAATTCACCCCTCCACTTT.

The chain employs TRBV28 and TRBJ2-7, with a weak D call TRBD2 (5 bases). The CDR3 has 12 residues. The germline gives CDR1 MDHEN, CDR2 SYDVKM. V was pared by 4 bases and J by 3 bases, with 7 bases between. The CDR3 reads CASSSRGYEQYF. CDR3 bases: TGTGCCAGCAGTTCCCGGGGCTACGAGCAGTACTTC. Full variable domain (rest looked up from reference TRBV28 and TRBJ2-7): DVKVTQSSRYLVKRTGEKVFLECVQDMDHENMFWYRQDPGLGLRLIYFSYDVKMKEKGDIPEGYSVSREKKERFSLILESASTNQTSMYLCASSSRGYEQYFGPGTRLTVT.